This T cell receptor beta chain was observed in a study of graft-versus-host responses after intestinal transplantation. Looking at the study overall: Grafts were multivisceral, liver-intestinal, or isolated intestinal. The recipients all started with anti-thymocyte globulin induction and then took tacrolimus and steroids for 3 to 4 years. Study-wide findings and caveats: Analysis identified GvH clones in recipient marrow, with some appearing first in ileum or blood. Individuals who had graft-donor T cell macrochimerism had allografts that showed high graft-versus-host to host-versus-graft clonal ratios.

A remark on this clone: Antigen: not known.

The V and J ends lost 3 bases and 0 bases respectively, with 11 bases between them. Per germline, CDR1 GTSNPN and CDR2 SVGIG (reference sequence). The CDR3 consists of 15 residues. The table came from immunoSEQ multiplex PCR; TCRdb's copy has only in-frame clones and leaves some out. The table records about 100,000 clones, about 90% of them present only once. This chain uses TRBV30 with TRBJ1-4; D unclear. The source was unstimulated CD4+ T cells sorted from spleen or lymph node cells, collected before transplant. The receptor was derived from a human donor who was the organ donor for an intestinal transplant. DNA for the CDR3: TGTGCCTGGAGAGTCAGCGGTACAACTAATGAAAAACTGTTTTTT. Translated, it gives CAWRVSGTTNEKLFF.